The 14 T cell receptor beta chains below were found in one sample sequenced in a study of human T cells and chemical hapten exposure (dated by TCRdb to the early 2020s). Total RNA was isolated from unfractionated whole blood collected in Tempus Blood RNA tubes. Library preparation employed 5' RACE. TCRdb lists the instrument as Illumina MiSeq. Through fastp at Q25 and MiXCR, TCRdb rebuilt clones from the public reads, retaining in-frame beta chains. Entries are consolidated by CDR3 protein sequence, retaining the most common genes and DNA. The sample yields about 80,000 distinct CDR3 sequences; approximately 15% were counted once. The ten largest clones represent nearly 7% of the sample. All receptors come from a female donor in good health.

A few counts support this clonotype. V usage is TRBV10-3 and J usage is TRBJ1-5, with D unclear. Germline loops: CDR1 ENHRY, CDR2 SYGVKD. With 3 bases removed from V and 0 bases from J, the gap between germline ends came to 12 bases. This CDR3 region has 16 residues. CDR3: CAISDSPGDSNQPQHF. CDR3 bases: TGTGCCATCAGTGATTCCCCCGGGGATAGCAATCAGCCCCAGCATTTT.

This chain connects TRBV23-1 to TRBJ1-2; D might be TRBD1 (6 bases). TRBV23-1 is annotated as an ORF whose role is uncertain. The CDR3 sequence is 15 residues long. The V end was cut by 4 bases, the J end by 4 bases, with 16 bases between. As DNA, the CDR3 is TGCGCCAGCAGTCGAGAGGACAGTCGGGGCTATGGCTACACCTTC. Its protein is CASSREDSRGYGYTF.

The genes are TRBV20-1 and TRBJ1-1; 7 bases are shared with TRBD1. The ends lost 0 bases at V and 6 bases at J; junction bases unmatched: 10. The germline gives CDR1 DFQATT, CDR2 SNEGSKA (reference sequence). The CDR3 contains 15 residues. The CDR3 spells CSAREKGRGFSEAFF. The CDR3 region has the DNA TGCAGTGCTAGAGAGAAAGGCAGGGGGTTCTCTGAAGCTTTCTTT.

This clonotype has only a few counts. This chain links TRBV7-9 with TRBJ1-4; 7 bases are a match to TRBD1. Germline values: CDR1 SEHNR, CDR2 FQNEAQ (reference sequence). The CDR3 totals 16 residues. V lost 5 bases and J lost 14; bases outside the gene matches: 20. DNA of the CDR3: TGTGCCAGCAGCCCACCCTGGGACAGCGCTGGACGGGGGCTGTTTTTT. Encoded protein: CASSPPWDSAGRGLFF.

The rearrangement uses TRBV14 and TRBJ2-3, with D hard to call. Germline V gene sequence: CDR1 SGHDN, CDR2 FVKESK. The CDR3 has 15 amino acids. V dropped 4 bases and J dropped 0 bases, with 11 bases sitting between them. The DNA of the CDR3 is TGTGCCAGCAGCCCTCGGCAGTCTAGCACAGATACGCAGTATTTT. It yields the protein CASSPRQSSTDTQYF.

This clonotype was counted a few times. This rearrangement joins TRBV7-9 to TRBJ2-5; D ambiguous. Deletions cut 5 bases from V and 0 bases from J, with 1 base between. This CDR3 has 11 residues. CDR1 is SEHNR, CDR2 FQNEAQ, per germline (reference sequence). This CDR3 is CASSNQETQYF. CDR3 DNA: TGTGCCAGCAGCAACCAAGAGACCCAGTACTTC.

In this sample, this clonotype turned up a few times. This rearrangement joins TRBV7-2 to TRBJ1-4; 7 bases line up with TRBD1. The germline gives CDR1 SGHTA, CDR2 FQGNSA. CDR3 size: 14 residues. Trimming at V came to 3 bases and at J to 5 bases, leaving 3 bases not matched to a gene. The CDR3 loop is CASSLGQRNEKLFF. CDR3 nucleotides: TGTGCCAGCAGCTTGGGACAGAGGAATGAAAAACTGTTTTTT.

The rearrangement links TRBV7-9 to TRBJ2-5; the D is unclear. The CDR3 length is 15 residues. Germline CDR1 is SEHNR and CDR2 is FQNEAQ (reference sequence). Trimming took off 4 bases at V and 6 bases at J, with 18 bases between the two ends. CDR3: CASSSNRRLIQTQYF. The DNA of the CDR3 is TGTGCCAGCAGCTCCAATCGTCGGCTAATCCAGACCCAGTACTTC. Filled out from reference TRBV7-9 and TRBJ2-5, the complete variable domain reads DTGVSQNPRHKITKRGQNVTFRCDPISEHNRLYWYRQTLGQGPEFLTYFQNEAQLEKSRLLSDRFSAERPKGSFSTLEIQRTEQGDSAMYLCASSSNRRLIQTQYFGPGTRLLVL.

This rearrangement joins TRBV7-2 to TRBJ1-1; D uncertain. Between the trimmed V and J ends, which lost 5 bases and 3 bases, there was a span of 13 bases. Germline V CDR1 and CDR2: SGHTA, FQGNSA. CDR3 size: 14 residues. The CDR3 coding sequence is TGTGCCAGCAGCACCAGGACCGCGCACACTGAAGCTTTCTTT. Its translation is CASSTRTAHTEAFF. The variable domain in full, completed from reference TRBV7-2 and TRBJ1-1, reads GAGVSQSPSNKVTEKGKDVELRCDPISGHTALYWYRQSLGQGLEFLIYFQGNSAPDKSGLPSDRFSAERTGGSVSTLTIQRTQQEDSAVYLCASSTRTAHTEAFFGQGTRLTVV.

This clonotype appeared a few times. V gene TRBV7-2 combines with J gene TRBJ1-5, with D uncertain. V gave up 1 base and J gave up 5 bases, with 12 bases separating them. The CDR3 loop spans 15 amino acids. Germline CDR1 SGHTA, CDR2 FQGNSA. In nucleotides, the CDR3 is TGTGCCAGCAGCTTAGAGTTCGCAGGAGATCAGCCCCAGCATTTT. It specifies CASSLEFAGDQPQHF.

This clonotype was detected only once. This rearrangement joins TRBV5-4 to TRBJ1-4; TRBD1 might be the D (6 bases). V gave up 4 bases and J gave up 4 bases, with 14 bases separating them. The CDR3 totals 15 residues. Germline V lookup: CDR1 SGHNT, CDR2 YYREEE (reference sequence). Here the CDR3 DNA reads TGTGCCAGCAGCCAGGGGCGAAGGGATAATGAAAAACTGTTTTTT. As protein: CASSQGRRDNEKLFF.

V gene TRBV29-1 combines with J gene TRBJ2-5; 8 bases line up with TRBD1. The CDR3 is 12 residues long. Losses at the gene ends were 5 bases for V and 3 bases for J; bases not matched to a gene: 2. Germline V CDR1 and CDR2: SQVTM, ANQGSEA. The CDR3 sequence: CSVQGQEETQYF. The DNA for the CDR3 is TGCAGCGTTCAGGGACAGGAAGAGACCCAGTACTTC.

This clonotype was observed many times. This sequence joins TRBV20-1 and TRBJ2-1, with 11 bases that match TRBD2. Germline V gene lookup returns CDR1 DFQATT and CDR2 SNEGSKA (reference sequence). The J segment lost 7 bases and the V segment lost 0 bases, leaving 8 bases of the junction unmatched. This CDR3 contains 16 residues. CDR3 in DNA: TGCAGTGCTAGAGATCTGCGGCTAGCGGGAGGAAATGAGCAGTTCTTC. Encoded protein: CSARDLRLAGGNEQFF.

The chain combines TRBV27 with TRBJ1-1, with D hard to call. The CDR3 has 14 amino acids. V lost 7 bases to trimming and J lost 0 bases, with 12 bases between them. Germline assignment: CDR1 MNHEY and CDR2 SMNVEV (reference sequence). The CDR3 spells CASIKSALNTEAFF. The CDR3 DNA follows: TGTGCCAGCATAAAGTCAGCCTTGAACACTGAAGCTTTCTTT.